The 24 T cell receptor beta chains presented below share a single source sample, sequenced in a study of immune evolution from preneoplasia to lung adenocarcinoma. Using immunoSEQ multiplex PCR, the repertoire was profiled, and TCRdb retains in-frame clones only, with some absent. The sample holds roughly 5,000 clones; about 80% are singletons and the top ten take more than 10%. The source material was FFPE minimally invasive lung adenocarcinoma tissue. The receptors derive from a person aged 55-85 years with lung adenocarcinoma.

V gene TRBV15 combines with J gene TRBJ1-2; a weak D match, TRBD1 (5 bases). The CDR3 spans 11 residues. The germline CDR1 and CDR2 sequences are LNHNV and YYDKDF (reference sequence). Between the trimmed V and J ends, which lost 3 bases and 14 bases, there was a span of 13 bases. CDR3 region: CATSSGWGQTF. DNA of the CDR3: TGTGCCACCAGCAGTGGGTGGGGCCAGACCTTC.

The chain has TRBV30 and TRBJ2-7, with 12 nucleotides matching TRBD1. Unmatched junction bases numbered 9, after V lost 0 bases and J lost 6 bases. Germline V lookup: CDR1 GTSNPN, CDR2 SVGIG (reference sequence). The CDR3 contains 16 residues. The DNA for the CDR3 is TGTGCCTGGAGTGTAAAAGACGGGACAGGGGGCGGCGAGCAGTACTTC. Protein product: CAWSVKDGTGGGEQYF.

The gene calls are TRBV28 and TRBJ2-5; D unresolved. With 5 bases removed from V and 4 bases from J, the gap between germline ends came to 11 bases. The CDR3 covers 13 residues. Germline values: CDR1 MDHEN, CDR2 SYDVKM. CDR3 sequence (DNA): TGTGCCAGCAGTGCAAGGACCCCAGAGACCCAGTACTTC. Amino acids: CASSARTPETQYF. The whole variable domain, filled in from reference TRBV28 and TRBJ2-5, reads DVKVTQSSRYLVKRTGEKVFLECVQDMDHENMFWYRQDPGLGLRLIYFSYDVKMKEKGDIPEGYSVSREKKERFSLILESASTNQTSMYLCASSARTPETQYFGPGTRLLVL.

CDR3 sequence: CASSVTGNPTGANVLTF. The CDR3, as DNA: TGTGCCAGCAGCGTTACAGGGAATCCCACTGGGGCCAACGTCCTGACTTTC. J is TRBJ2-6 and V is TRBV9; the D gene is possibly TRBD1 (6 bases). V was shortened by 2 bases and J by 2 bases, with 14 bases between the two germline ends. The V gene's germline CDR1 is SGDLS and CDR2 YYNGEE. This CDR3 region has 17 residues.

The chain joins TRBV5-4 to TRBJ2-3; 15 bases agree with TRBD2. Germline V gene lookup returns CDR1 SGHNT and CDR2 YYREEE (reference sequence). Trimming removed 1 base from V and 6 bases from J; junction bases left unmatched: 6. The CDR3 is made up of 17 amino acids. CDR3 residues: CASSLPGTSGRSDTQYF. CDR3 nucleotides: TGTGCCAGCAGCTTGCCTGGGACTAGCGGGAGGAGTGATACGCAGTATTTT. Full variable domain (missing parts from reference TRBV5-4 and TRBJ2-3): ETGVTQSPTHLIKTRGQQVTLRCSSQSGHNTVSWYQQALGQGPQFIFQYYREEENGRGNFPPRFSGLQFPNYSSELNVNALELDDSALYLCASSLPGTSGRSDTQYFGPGTRLTVL.

The chain uses TRBV7-3 and TRBJ1-1; the D gene is possibly TRBD1 (5 bases). The CDR3 runs 14 residues. Germline V gene data show CDR1 as SGHTA and CDR2 as FQGTGA. Between the trimmed V and J ends, which lost 3 bases and 1 base, there was a span of 9 bases. The CDR3 DNA reads TGTGCCAGCAGCTTCCAGGGTGGGAACACTGAAGCTTTCTTT. The encoded protein is CASSFQGGNTEAFF.

The gene calls are TRBV27 and TRBJ2-2; 11 bases align to TRBD2. The CDR3 has 15 residues. The V gene's germline CDR1 is MNHEY and CDR2 SMNVEV (reference sequence). Losses at the gene ends were 6 bases for V and 5 bases for J; bases not matched to a gene: 5. The CDR3 DNA is TGTGCCAGCAGGTTAGCGGGAGGGCTGACCGGGGAGCTGTTTTTT. Its protein is CASRLAGGLTGELFF.

The chain carries TRBV15 and TRBJ2-1, with D perhaps matching TRBD1 or TRBD2 (5 bases each). CDR3 length equals 13 residues. V lost 0 bases to trimming and J lost 9 bases, with 9 bases between them. CDR1 and CDR2 from the germline V gene are LNHNV and YYDKDF (reference sequence). The CDR3 is CATSRDPGAEQFF. In DNA form, the CDR3 reads TGTGCCACCAGCAGAGATCCCGGGGCTGAGCAGTTCTTC.

In its sample, this clone was seen once. The J gene is TRBJ2-1, the V gene TRBV6-4, with a possible D match to TRBD2 (6 bases). V lost 3 bases to trimming and J lost 7 bases, with 10 bases between them. CDR3 length: 13 residues. Germline lookup yields CDR1 MRHNA and CDR2 SNTAGT. The chain's CDR3 is CASSEGGNNEQFF. The CDR3 DNA is TGTGCCAGCAGTGAAGGCGGGAATAATGAGCAGTTCTTC.

This chain links TRBV29-1 with TRBJ1-2, with D unresolved. V lost 3 bases to trimming and J lost 7 bases, with 15 bases between them. From germline, CDR1 is SQVTM and CDR2 ANQGSEA. The CDR3 sequence is 13 residues long. CDR3 sequence reads: CSVDSGPGSGYTF. The CDR3 bases are TGCAGCGTTGACTCCGGACCTGGAAGTGGCTACACCTTC. The full variable domain, completed using reference TRBV29-1 and TRBJ1-2, is SAVISQKPSRDICQRGTSLTIQCQVDSQVTMMFWYRQQPGQSLTLIATANQGSEATYESGFVIDKFPISRPNLTFSTLTVSNMSPEDSSIYLCSVDSGPGSGYTFGSGTRLTVV.

The chain carries TRBV18 and TRBJ2-2; TRBD2 aligns across 8 bases. Germline-derived CDR1 and CDR2 are KGHSH and LQKENI. The V gene end was trimmed by 4 bases and the J gene end by 3 bases; junction bases not matched to a gene: 7. The CDR3 is 16 residues long. CDR3 sequence reads: CASSLPGSGDTGELFF. The CDR3 nucleotides are TGTGCCAGCTCACTCCCGGGTAGCGGGGACACCGGGGAGCTGTTTTTT.

The chain is built from TRBV14 and TRBJ2-5; no firm D call. This CDR3 has 13 residues. Trimming shortened V by 4 bases and J by 2 bases, and 8 bases separated the two germline ends. Per germline, CDR1 SGHDN and CDR2 FVKESK. The CDR3 region is CASSLTIQETQYF. Written as DNA, the CDR3 is TGTGCCAGCAGCCTAACGATTCAAGAGACCCAGTACTTC.

V usage is TRBV2 and J usage is TRBJ1-4, with TRBD1 identical over 7 bases. Trimming at V came to 7 bases and at J to 2 bases, leaving 4 bases not matched to a gene. The CDR3 is 14 residues long. Germline CDR1 reads SNHLY; CDR2 reads FYNNEI. CDR3 protein: CASKPTGTNEKLFF. CDR3 DNA sequence: TGTGCCAGCAAGCCGACAGGGACTAATGAAAAACTGTTTTTT.

This chain links TRBV4-3 with TRBJ2-3, with 9 bases that match TRBD2. The germline V gene has CDR1 LGHNA and CDR2 YSLEER. V dropped 0 bases and J dropped 0; count of bases not matched to a gene: 13. This CDR3 is built from 20 residues. This chain's CDR3 is CASSQDPWGPTSGSTDTQYF. In nucleotides, the CDR3 is TGCGCCAGCAGCCAAGATCCTTGGGGGCCGACTAGCGGCAGCACAGATACGCAGTATTTT.

The rearrangement links TRBV7-8 to TRBJ2-3; D is undetermined. V was pared by 7 bases and J by 2 bases, with 16 bases between. The CDR3 spans 15 residues. Germline V CDR1 and CDR2: SGHVS, FQNEAQ. As DNA, the CDR3 is TGTGCCAGCACCCTAGTCGGGTTAAACACAGATACGCAGTATTTT. Its translation: CASTLVGLNTDTQYF.

This chain joins TRBV29-1 and TRBJ1-5; 7 positions agree with TRBD1. The J segment lost 5 bases and the V segment lost 6 bases, leaving 7 bases of the junction unmatched. This CDR3 region has 13 residues. The germline gives CDR1 SQVTM, CDR2 ANQGSEA. The DNA of the CDR3 is TGCAGCGTCAGTCGTACAGGGGATCAGCCCCAGCATTTT. It yields the protein CSVSRTGDQPQHF.

V usage is TRBV4-1 and J usage is TRBJ2-7; possibly TRBD1 or TRBD2 for D (6 bases each). Looked up from germline, CDR1 is MGHRA and CDR2 is YSYEKL. Deletions cut 1 base from V and 4 bases from J, with 14 bases between. CDR3 length: 15 amino acids. CDR3 in amino acids: CASSQGRDTRYEQYF. The CDR3 DNA is TGCGCCAGCAGCCAAGGGCGGGACACGAGATACGAGCAGTACTTC.

This clone showed up just once. The J gene is TRBJ2-7, the V gene TRBV2; 9 nucleotides line up with TRBD1. CDR1 and CDR2 (germline): SNHLY, FYNNEI. The CDR3 loop spans 15 amino acids. The J segment lost 3 bases and the V segment lost 6 bases, leaving 9 bases of the junction unmatched. The CDR3 DNA reads as TGTGCCAGCAGCGAATCCGGGACAGGGAGCTACGAGCAGTACTTC. It translates to CASSESGTGSYEQYF.

CDR3 sequence reads: CASSLGPQGTIYF. The CDR3 nucleotides are TGTGCCAGCAGCTTGGGACCCCAGGGTACCATATATTTT. V gene TRBV5-6 combines with J gene TRBJ1-3, with D possibly matching TRBD1 (5 bases). The V gene lost 0 bases and the J gene lost 10 bases, with 11 bases spanning the gap. Germline V lookup: CDR1 SGHDT, CDR2 YYEEEE. The CDR3 runs 13 residues.

In its sample, this clone was seen once. The V gene is TRBV2, the J gene TRBJ2-7, with 10 bases lining up with TRBD1. Germline trimming cut 4 bases from V and 4 bases from J; bases unmatched to any gene: 10. From germline, CDR1 is SNHLY and CDR2 FYNNEI. The CDR3 spans 16 residues. The CDR3 here is CASSVSGTGAPYEQYF. In DNA, the CDR3 is TGTGCCAGCAGTGTATCCGGGACAGGGGCCCCTTACGAGCAGTACTTC.

J is TRBJ1-2 and V is TRBV7-8; D gene uncertain. The germline gives CDR1 SGHVS, CDR2 FQNEAQ. V lost 1 base and J lost 0, with 9 bases in between. CDR3 size: 15 residues. The CDR3 DNA reads as TGTGCCAGCAGCTTAGGAGGGCAGGCTAACTATGGCTACACCTTC. Its translation: CASSLGGQANYGYTF.

This chain joins TRBV19 and TRBJ1-1, with D possibly matching TRBD1 (6 bases). Germline assignment: CDR1 LNHDA and CDR2 SQIVND (reference sequence). V shed 5 bases and J shed 5 bases, with 12 bases lying between them. The CDR3 length is 13 residues. CDR3 DNA sequence: TGTGCCAGTAGTCAACAGGGCGGGACTGAAGCTTTCTTT. Its protein product is CASSQQGGTEAFF. The complete variable domain, with remaining parts taken from reference TRBV19 and TRBJ1-1, reads DGGITQSPKYLFRKEGQNVTLSCEQNLNHDAMYWYRQDPGQGLRLIYYSQIVNDFQKGDIAEGYSVSREKKESFPLTVTSAQKNPTAFYLCASSQQGGTEAFFGQGTRLTVV.

The J gene is TRBJ2-4, the V gene TRBV11-1, with 12 bases fitting TRBD1. The CDR3 contains 16 residues. The V and J ends lost 5 bases and 0 bases, in that order; junction bases with no gene match: 2. The germline V gene encodes CDR1 SGHAT and CDR2 FQDESV (reference sequence). In DNA, the CDR3 is TGTGCCAGCAGCCGGGACAGGGGGCTAGCCAAAAACATTCAGTACTTC. Translation: CASSRDRGLAKNIQYF.

This chain uses TRBV28 with TRBJ2-1; 7 bases line up with TRBD1. With V trimmed by 6 bases and J by 5 bases, 7 bases remained unmatched. The CDR3 length is 14 residues. In germline, CDR1 is MDHEN, CDR2 SYDVKM. The CDR3 is CASRPGTADNEQFF. The CDR3 bases are TGTGCCAGCAGGCCCGGGACAGCCGACAATGAGCAGTTCTTC.